The present entry profiles one T cell receptor beta chain with its context. This entry belongs to a study of blood T cell repertoires in COVID-19. The overall study: Whether acute or convalescent, the COVID-19 samples came from the United States, Italy and Spain. T cells, B-cell-depleted T cells, or PBMCs provided the cDNA or gDNA that served as material.

Original analysis: Quantification of nucleated cells was approximated via reference gene primer amplification. Clones were read by immunoSEQ multiplex PCR, and TCRdb kept only the in-frame ones, dropping some. The D gene and trimming were derived from the DNA, and the V and J assignments and clone size from that table. The table shows approximately 250,000 clones, with roughly 83% occurring only once. Germline lookup yields CDR1 DFQATT and CDR2 SNEGSKA (reference sequence). V was pared by 3 bases and J by 2 bases, with 7 bases of the junction left unmatched. The length of the CDR3 is 16 residues. The source material was peripheral blood. This rearrangement joins TRBV20-1 to TRBJ2-3, with 11 bases aligning to TRBD2. This clonotype was sampled from a woman in her forties or fifties with acute or convalescent COVID-19. Here the CDR3 DNA reads TGCAGTGCTAGTCCCCCTAGCGGGGGGCCCACAGATACGCAGTATTTT. Protein sequence: CSASPPSGGPTDTQYF.